This TCR beta chain was captured in a study of T cells after yellow fever vaccination. TCRdb fed the 5' RACE reads into MiXCR, producing one record per CDR3 protein. The data contain 300,000 to 350,000 distinct CDR3 sequences, around 4.3% of them singletons. This clonotype was counted at least ten times. Its antigen is still unknown. The germline gives CDR1 SGHTA, CDR2 FQGNSA. CDR3 length equals 14 residues. The ends were cut back, 3 bases at V and 2 bases at J, with 9 bases in the middle. Study-wide findings and caveats: Most clones from primary vaccination resurfaced after the booster (around 97% CD4, more than 75% CD8).

This chain connects TRBV7-2 to TRBJ2-3; D perhaps matches TRBD1 (6 bases). Sequenced material: PBMCs, taken 15 days after the yellow fever booster vaccination. This clonotype was sampled from a man younger than 35 who received the YFV17D yellow fever vaccine. The CDR3 DNA sequence: TGTGCCAGCAGCTTTGGGGGCACCACAGATACGCAGTATTTT. Translated, it gives CASSFGGTTDTQYF.